The T cell receptor beta chain under discussion was sequenced for a study of blood T cell repertoires in COVID-19. The overall study: The samples span acute and convalescent COVID-19 from the United States, Italy and Spain. From T cells, B-cell-depleted T cells, or PBMCs came the material, which was cDNA or gDNA.

The CDR3 loop spans 16 amino acids. The germline V gene has CDR1 SGHRS and CDR2 YFSETQ. The V end lost 0 bases, the J end lost 7 bases, and 18 bases lay between the germline ends. In the original processing: How many nucleated cells were present was estimated from reference gene primer amplification. Produced via immunoSEQ multiplex PCR; TCRdb's table is partial and in-frame only. Clonal size and the V and J genes are those of that table, whereas D and trimming came from the DNA. The table records about 100,000 clones, around nine tenths of them present only once. The rearrangement links TRBV5-1 to TRBJ2-3; tentatively, D is TRBD2 (5 bases). Sequencing used peripheral blood. This clonotype originated in a woman in her twenties or thirties with acute or convalescent COVID-19. This chain's CDR3 is CASSLERTGASYTQYF. The CDR3 DNA reads as TGCGCCAGCAGCTTGGAGCGGACCGGCGCCTCTTATACGCAGTATTTT.